The 24 T cell receptor beta chains reported below all come from one sample, sequenced in a study of blood T cells in healthy people across ages. The second PCR ran roughly 7 to 12 cycles with a sample-barcoded 5' primer and J-beta primers. TCRdb itself ran the 5' RACE reads through MiXCR, one entry per CDR3 protein. Among about 1,400,000 distinct CDR3 sequences, around 55% were seen once, and the ten largest hold under 8.5%. Sequencing was done on a sample of blood. Receptor source: a man aged 18 to 30 in good health.

This chain links TRBV7-9 with TRBJ2-7, with D possibly being TRBD2 (6 bases). CDR1 and CDR2 from the germline V gene are SEHNR and FQNEAQ (reference sequence). The CDR3 is made up of 15 amino acids. V was cut by 5 bases and J by 0 bases, with 14 bases left in between. The CDR3 DNA is TGTGCCAGCAGCCTGCGGGAACAGTCCTCCTACGAGCAGTACTTC. This translates into CASSLREQSSYEQYF. The variable domain in full, completed from reference TRBV7-9 and TRBJ2-7, reads DTGVSQNPRHKITKRGQNVTFRCDPISEHNRLYWYRQTLGQGPEFLTYFQNEAQLEKSRLLSDRFSAERPKGSFSTLEIQRTEQGDSAMYLCASSLREQSSYEQYFGPGTRLTVT.

The rearrangement uses TRBV7-8 and TRBJ2-4; 8 positions agree with TRBD1. The assigned J gene may be wrong: the sequence end matches TRBJ2-7 better. The CDR3 is 17 residues long. The V gene's germline CDR1 is SGHVS and CDR2 FQNEAQ. The CDR3 bases are TGTGCCAGCAGCACCCACAGGGGGACGTCCCAAGGTTACGAGCAGTACTTC. This encodes CASSTHRGTSQGYEQYF.

The chain links TRBV25-1 to TRBJ1-4, with D possibly matching TRBD1 (5 bases). This CDR3 is 13 amino acids long. In germline, CDR1 is MGHDK, CDR2 SYGVNS. The V and J ends lost 7 bases and 8 bases respectively, with 14 bases between them. The CDR3, as DNA: TGTGCCAGCAATGGACGAGGGGAAGAAAAACTGTTTTTT. It yields the protein CASNGRGEEKLFF.

This clonotype was detected a few times. The J gene is TRBJ2-2, the V gene TRBV12-5, with D possibly being TRBD1 (6 bases). V was trimmed by 5 bases and J by 0 bases, leaving 7 bases between them. This CDR3 region has 14 residues. The germline V gene encodes CDR1 LGHNT and CDR2 FRNRAP. The CDR3 sequence: CASGEGANTGELFF. For the CDR3, the DNA is TGTGCTAGTGGTGAGGGGGCGAACACCGGGGAGCTGTTTTTT.

This clonotype appeared once. An end of the junction differs from the germline gene, which may be a read error. The chain carries TRBV4-1 and TRBJ2-5; D uncertain. Germline CDR1 is MGHRA and CDR2 is YSYEKL. The CDR3 has 13 amino acids. The CDR3 spells CASSQFSKETQHF. Written as DNA, the CDR3 is TGCGCCAGCAGCCAATTCAGTAAAGAGACCCAGCACTTC.

Notes on this clonotype: Its ends do not fully match the called genes, so a read error is possible. This sequence joins TRBV4-1 and TRBJ2-3; D might be TRBD2 (6 bases). Looked up from germline, CDR1 is MGHRA and CDR2 is YSYEKL. The CDR3 spans 14 residues. The DNA of the CDR3 is TGCGCCCGCAGCCAAGTCCGGGAGCCGGATACGCAGTATTTT. It specifies CARSQVREPDTQYF.

The chain recombines TRBV10-3 with TRBJ2-5, with 8 bases fitting TRBD2. The DNA matches TRBJ2-7 better at its end, which makes the J call doubtful. The CDR3 is 14 amino acids. The germline gives CDR1 ENHRY, CDR2 SYGVKD. The CDR3 loop reads CAIMGAGANHEQYF. The CDR3 bases are TGTGCCATCATGGGAGCGGGGGCCAACCACGAGCAGTACTTC.

There are a few counts of this clonotype. J is TRBJ2-7 and V is TRBV20-1; 13 bases are shared with TRBD2. The CDR3 sequence is 16 residues long. CDR1 and CDR2 from the germline V gene are DFQATT and SNEGSKA (reference sequence). After removal of 5 bases from V and 4 bases from J, the junction contained 11 bases not matched to a gene. The CDR3 spells CSAGPDRLAGGYEQYF. CDR3 coding DNA: TGCAGTGCTGGGCCCGATAGACTAGCGGGAGGATACGAGCAGTACTTC.

This clonotype was seen once. The rearrangement uses TRBV4-2 and TRBJ1-1, with 8 bases matching TRBD1. The V and J ends lost 3 bases and 5 bases, in that order; junction bases with no gene match: 11. The CDR3 spans 16 residues. In germline, CDR1 is LGHNA, CDR2 YNFKEQ. The CDR3 sequence: CASSQWTGRRDTEAFF. In DNA, the CDR3 is TGTGCCAGCAGCCAGTGGACAGGGAGAAGAGATACTGAAGCTTTCTTT.

This clonotype was observed a handful of times. The chain is built from TRBV5-5 and TRBJ2-3; 7 bases line up with TRBD1. After removal of 3 bases from V and 5 bases from J, the junction contained 9 bases not matched to a gene. Germline V gene sequence: CDR1 SGHKS, CDR2 YYEKEE (reference sequence). This CDR3 has 15 residues. The CDR3 sequence is CASSSYRDSQDTQYF. CDR3 coding DNA: TGTGCCAGCAGCTCATACCGGGACAGCCAAGATACGCAGTATTTT.

A note on this clonotype: A read error may produce the germline difference seen at one junction end. The chain combines TRBV3-1 with TRBJ2-6; D gene ambiguous. Germline CDR1 LGHDT, CDR2 YNNKEL (reference sequence). There are 18 residues in the CDR3. The CDR3 spells CASSQDRIPGSVANVLTF. The DNA of the CDR3 is TGTGCCAGCAGCCAAGATAGAATACCGGGCTCTGTGGCCAACGTCCTGACTTTC.

The CDR3 is CASSLGQGRDLNIQYF. CDR3 nucleotide sequence: TGTGCCAGCAGCCTCGGACAGGGCAGGGACTTAAACATTCAGTACTTC. V is TRBV7-9 and J is TRBJ2-4; 8 nucleotides align to TRBD1. This CDR3 comprises 16 residues. Losses at the gene ends were 5 bases for V and 6 bases for J; bases not matched to a gene: 12. Germline V lookup: CDR1 SEHNR, CDR2 FQNEAQ (reference sequence).

This clonotype was seen a handful of times. The chain recombines TRBV29-1 with TRBJ2-7; the match to TRBD2 covers 9 bases. The V gene's germline CDR1 is SQVTM and CDR2 ANQGSEA. The CDR3 sequence is 13 residues long. The CDR3 sequence is CSGKTSGPYEQYF. DNA of the CDR3: TGCAGTGGTAAGACTAGCGGACCCTACGAGCAGTACTTC.

The gene calls are TRBV9 and TRBJ1-3; the D is unclear. This CDR3 spans 16 amino acids. The V gene's germline CDR1 is SGDLS and CDR2 YYNGEE. Trimming removed 0 bases at V and 0 bases at J, with 10 bases between. The CDR3 protein is CASSVEPGSSGNTIYF. The CDR3 DNA follows: TGTGCCAGCAGCGTAGAACCGGGGTCCTCTGGAAACACCATATATTTT.

This clonotype was seen a few times. CDR3 nucleotide sequence: TGTGCCAGCAGGCGAGCGAACACTGAAGCTTTCTTT. Translating gives CASRRANTEAFF. This chain links TRBV27 with TRBJ1-1; D unresolved. The CDR3 length is 12 residues. V lost 6 bases and J lost 1, with 6 bases in between. CDR1 is MNHEY, CDR2 SMNVEV, per germline (reference sequence).

This clonotype was recorded a few times. The chain is built from TRBV12-3 or TRBV12-4 and TRBJ2-1; 9 positions agree with TRBD2. The CDR3 extends over 15 amino acids. V shed 5 bases and J 2 bases; nucleotides not matched to a gene: 4. CDR3 in DNA: TGTGCCAGCAGTACCACTAGCGGGCCCTACAATGAGCAGTTCTTC. Translated, it gives CASSTTSGPYNEQFF.

The J gene is TRBJ2-7, the V gene TRBV6-2 or TRBV6-3; TRBD2 matches 7 bases. J was trimmed by 3 bases and V by 7 bases; bases with no gene match: 15. In germline, CDR1 is MNHEY, CDR2 SVGEGT. The length of the CDR3 is 16 residues. The DNA for the CDR3 is TGTGCCAGCACCCATATTATGAGCGGGGCTAGCTACGAGCAGTACTTC. It specifies CASTHIMSGASYEQYF.

This clonotype was seen only a few times. The gene calls are TRBV20-1 and TRBJ2-6; D is uncertain. The CDR3 runs to 17 residues. Per the germline V gene, CDR1 is DFQATT and CDR2 is SNEGSKA (reference sequence). V gave up 3 bases and J gave up 0 bases, with 15 bases separating them. The CDR3, as DNA: TGCAGTGCTAGTGGTGGGCCACTTAGCTCTGGGGCCAACGTCCTGACTTTC. This sequence encodes CSASGGPLSSGANVLTF.

V gene TRBV29-1 combines with J gene TRBJ2-7; maybe TRBD1 (5 bases). The CDR3 consists of 13 residues. In germline, CDR1 is SQVTM, CDR2 ANQGSEA. Trimming cost V 5 bases and J 2 bases, with 13 bases left between them. The CDR3 DNA follows: TGCAGCGTTAGGGCAGGGTCAACCTACGAGCAGTACTTC. It encodes CSVRAGSTYEQYF.

Only a few counts were recorded for this clonotype. The rearrangement joins TRBV4-1 to TRBJ2-2, with TRBD1 matching 8 bases. Germline CDR1 and CDR2: MGHRA and YSYEKL. With 3 bases clipped from V and 7 bases from J, the junction kept 13 bases outside the gene matches. CDR3 size: 17 residues. Here the CDR3 reads CASSQTTWTGYNGELFF. The DNA for the CDR3 is TGCGCCAGCAGCCAGACTACCTGGACAGGGTACAACGGGGAGCTGTTTTTT.

Only a few counts were recorded for this clonotype. The chain has TRBV20-1 and TRBJ1-1; no firm D call. Looked up from germline, CDR1 is DFQATT and CDR2 is SNEGSKA (reference sequence). The CDR3 has 13 residues. Trimming removed 3 bases from V and 7 bases from J, with 15 bases in between. CDR3 in amino acids: CSASSQAGFEAFF. The CDR3 DNA is TGCAGTGCTAGTTCGCAGGCGGGTTTTGAAGCTTTCTTT.

There are a few counts of this clonotype. Here the CDR3 reads CSASDTDSHTANYGYTF. The CDR3 coding sequence is TGCAGTGCTAGTGATACGGACAGCCATACAGCTAACTATGGCTACACCTTC. V usage is TRBV20-1 and J usage is TRBJ1-2, with D perhaps TRBD1 (6 bases). The germline V gene has CDR1 DFQATT and CDR2 SNEGSKA (reference sequence). The CDR3 extends over 17 amino acids. The ends were cut back, 3 bases at V and 0 bases at J, with 20 bases in the middle.

The chain uses TRBV20-1 and TRBJ1-3, with D hard to call. The V end lost 5 bases, the J end lost 2 bases, and 10 bases lay between the germline ends. CDR1 and CDR2 from the germline V gene are DFQATT and SNEGSKA (reference sequence). This CDR3 has 13 residues. CDR3 amino acids: CSAPSPPGNTIYF. CDR3 nucleotides: TGCAGTGCTCCTTCACCCCCTGGAAACACCATATATTTT.

The chain employs TRBV4-1 and TRBJ1-2; D gene ambiguous. The germline V gene encodes CDR1 MGHRA and CDR2 YSYEKL. V lost 2 bases, J lost 6 bases, and 16 bases lay in between. CDR3 length: 15 amino acids. As DNA, the CDR3 is TGCGCCAGCAGCCAAACCCCGAGGGCTTGGGATGGCTACACCTTC. Translation gives CASSQTPRAWDGYTF.